The 30 T cell receptor beta chains below were found in one sample sequenced in a study of regulatory T cells in long-lasting Graves disease. The time point was: newly diagnosed GD, antithyroid drugs for less than 3 months. PBMC RNA was the source of the TCR library. Arm-PCR of CDR3 regions and iRepertoire HTBI primers were the basis on which TCR beta libraries were built. TCRdb independently ran MiXCR on the multiplex PCR reads; one entry per CDR3 protein. The sample lists about 440,000 distinct CDR3 sequences, under 15% seen once, with roughly a sixth in the top ten. The same data also contributed to another study, on T cells in Graves' hyperthyroidism and ophthalmopathy.

The sample here was peripheral blood mononuclear cells (PBMCs), taken at new diagnosis, from a patient treated with antithyroid drugs. The receptors shown here come from a woman younger than 45 with Graves disease.

V usage is TRBV15 and J usage is TRBJ1-2; D remains ambiguous. This CDR3 comprises 15 residues. V dropped 0 bases and J dropped 4 bases, with 12 bases sitting between them. Germline V gene data show CDR1 as LNHNV and CDR2 as YYDKDF (reference sequence). This chain's CDR3 is CATSRDPEGAYGYTF. CDR3 coding DNA: TGTGCCACCAGCAGAGATCCGGAGGGCGCCTATGGCTACACCTTC.

This chain connects TRBV28 to TRBJ1-2; 7 nucleotides agree with TRBD1. From germline, CDR1 is MDHEN and CDR2 SYDVKM. The junction had 9 bases not matched to a gene; V was cut back by 3 bases and J by 5 bases. The CDR3 is 15 amino acids. CDR3: CASSFRVRGKYGYTF. The CDR3 bases are TGTGCCAGCAGTTTTAGGGTCAGGGGGAAATATGGCTACACCTTC.

J is TRBJ2-1 and V is TRBV27, with 7 bases fitting TRBD1. The CDR3 has 15 amino acids. The V gene end was trimmed by 7 bases and the J gene end by 2 bases; junction bases not matched to a gene: 8. Per the germline V gene, CDR1 is MNHEY and CDR2 is SMNVEV (reference sequence). The CDR3, as DNA: TGTGCCAGCAAGATGGGACAGCACCCCTACAATGAGCAGTTCTTC. Its protein is CASKMGQHPYNEQFF.

In its sample, this clonotype was seen many times. DNA for the CDR3: TGTGCCAGCAGTGGACAGGGGGGCTACAATGAGCAGTTCTTC. This translates into CASSGQGGYNEQFF. The chain uses TRBV2 and TRBJ2-1; 9 positions agree with TRBD1. The CDR3 is made up of 14 amino acids. Germline V gives CDR1 SNHLY, CDR2 FYNNEI. V dropped 4 bases and J dropped 3; count of bases not matched to a gene: 1.

This clonotype was seen ten or more times. This chain links TRBV27 with TRBJ1-2, with D uncertain. Germline V gives CDR1 MNHEY, CDR2 SMNVEV (reference sequence). The V end was cut by 6 bases, the J end by 7 bases, with 18 bases between. CDR3 length equals 14 residues. The CDR3 loop reads CASRRPQIGSGYTF. For the CDR3, the DNA is TGTGCCAGCAGACGGCCACAAATAGGCAGTGGCTACACCTTC.

This rearrangement joins TRBV6-1 to TRBJ2-7, with TRBD1 matching 11 bases. This CDR3 comprises 14 residues. Germline assignment: CDR1 MNHNS and CDR2 SASEGT. After removal of 6 bases from V and 2 bases from J, the junction contained 3 bases not matched to a gene. CDR3 sequence reads: CASSRDRGAYEQYF. In DNA form, the CDR3 reads TGTGCCAGCAGCCGGGACAGGGGGGCCTACGAGCAGTACTTC.

There are many counts of this clonotype. The chain recombines TRBV20-1 with TRBJ2-7; 8 bases align to TRBD1. The CDR3 runs to 12 residues. V dropped 6 bases and J dropped 4; count of bases not matched to a gene: 5. Per the germline V gene, CDR1 is DFQATT and CDR2 is SNEGSKA (reference sequence). CDR3 protein: CSAHWTGYEQYF. CDR3 DNA: TGCAGTGCCCATTGGACAGGGTACGAGCAGTACTTC.

The chain has TRBV7-3 and TRBJ2-1; 7 nucleotides align to TRBD1. The DNA end favors TRBJ2-5, so the J call may be wrong. Germline V CDR1 and CDR2: SGHTA, FQGTGA. The CDR3 contains 16 residues. The CDR3 DNA reads TGTGCCAGCAGCCCCGCGAAGGGGACAGACCAAGAGACCCAGTACTTC. As protein: CASSPAKGTDQETQYF.

The CDR3 loop reads CASSTSGTGVGTEAFF. The DNA for the CDR3 is TGTGCCAGTAGTACCTCCGGGACAGGGGTGGGAACTGAAGCTTTCTTT. V gene TRBV19 combines with J gene TRBJ1-1; 10 bases align to TRBD1. Unmatched junction bases numbered 10, after V lost 4 bases and J lost 5 bases. This CDR3 is built from 16 residues. Germline V gene data show CDR1 as LNHDA and CDR2 as SQIVND (reference sequence).

This clonotype was observed at least ten times. This sequence joins TRBV29-1 and TRBJ2-2, with 8 positions matching TRBD1. V shed 4 bases and J 7 bases; nucleotides not matched to a gene: 8. Looked up from germline, CDR1 is SQVTM and CDR2 is ANQGSEA. This CDR3 is 14 amino acids long. DNA of the CDR3: TGCAGCGTTGTTGTCGGACAGGGAGTCGGGGAGCTGTTTTTT. Residues: CSVVVGQGVGELFF.

Of note for this clonotype: A much larger clone lies a single base off, so this may be a read error. The genes are TRBV29-1 and TRBJ2-7, with TRBD2 matching 11 bases. The germline V gene encodes CDR1 SQVTM and CDR2 ANQGSEA. The CDR3 is 15 residues long. DNA of the CDR3: TGCAGCGTTGAATCAGGGACTAGCGGTACCTACGAGCAGTGCTTC. This gives the protein CSVESGTSGTYEQCF.

The chain couples TRBV10-3 to TRBJ2-1; 8 bases agree with TRBD1. CDR3 length: 15 amino acids. V shed 9 bases and J 3 bases; nucleotides not matched to a gene: 10. The germline V gene has CDR1 ENHRY and CDR2 SYGVKD. CDR3 region: CAIAGTGSIYNEQFF. The CDR3 DNA reads as TGTGCCATAGCCGGGACAGGCTCAATCTACAATGAGCAGTTCTTC.

This clonotype was detected many times. The chain employs TRBV5-1 and TRBJ2-2; D is possibly TRBD2 (6 bases). Germline CDR1 SGHRS, CDR2 YFSETQ. This CDR3 is built from 14 residues. V dropped 5 bases and J dropped 4 bases, with 12 bases sitting between them. The CDR3 spells CASRANSGTGELFF. In DNA, the CDR3 is TGCGCCAGCAGAGCCAATAGCGGCACCGGGGAGCTGTTTTTT.

There are a few counts of this clonotype. This sequence joins TRBV27 and TRBJ1-5; D is unclear. Germline CDR1 is MNHEY and CDR2 is SMNVEV (reference sequence). The CDR3 extends over 16 amino acids. V gave up 2 bases and J gave up 2 bases, with 13 bases separating them. The CDR3, as DNA: TGTGCCAGCAGTTTACTTTGGGCAGGCGGCAATCAGCCCCAGCATTTT. Its protein product is CASSLLWAGGNQPQHF.

This clonotype was seen repeatedly, ten times or more. CDR3 DNA sequence: TGCAGTGCTAAGGAGGAGCGGGAGAGGTACGAGCAGTACTTC. This codes for CSAKEERERYEQYF. V gene TRBV20-1 combines with J gene TRBJ2-7; TRBD2 agrees at 8 bases. The V gene end was trimmed by 4 bases and the J gene end by 4 bases; junction bases not matched to a gene: 9. Germline V gives CDR1 DFQATT, CDR2 SNEGSKA (reference sequence). The CDR3 loop spans 14 amino acids.

This clonotype was found a few times. The J gene is TRBJ1-4, the V gene TRBV28; 10 bases are shared with TRBD1. Germline V CDR1 and CDR2: MDHEN, SYDVKM. Trimming cost V 8 bases and J 3 bases; bases outside gene matches: 12. CDR3 length equals 17 residues. The CDR3 DNA follows: TGTGCCAGCGGCCCCGTGGACAGGGGGATCGCTAATGAAAAACTGTTTTTT. The encoded protein is CASGPVDRGIANEKLFF.

This clonotype has a count of ten or more. The chain employs TRBV30 and TRBJ1-5, with D uncertain. Germline V lookup: CDR1 GTSNPN, CDR2 SVGIG (reference sequence). The V end was cut by 0 bases, the J end by 0 bases, with 15 bases between. The CDR3 covers 17 residues. DNA of the CDR3: TGTGCCTGGAGTGTAAACACGGGCCCTTATAGCAATCAGCCCCAGCATTTT. Translating it yields CAWSVNTGPYSNQPQHF.

This chain uses TRBV6-2 or TRBV6-3 with TRBJ2-3; D call uncertain. The CDR3 loop spans 12 amino acids. The germline V gene encodes CDR1 MNHEY and CDR2 SVGEGT. The V end lost 6 bases, the J end lost 5 bases, and 9 bases lay between the germline ends. Here the CDR3 reads CASSLLRDTQYF. As DNA, the CDR3 is TGTGCCAGCAGCCTGTTACGAGATACGCAGTATTTT.

This chain joins TRBV18 and TRBJ1-6, with 7 bases that match TRBD1. CDR1 KGHSH and CDR2 LQKENI come from the germline V gene. This CDR3 region has 16 residues. With 4 bases clipped from V and 7 bases from J, the junction kept 10 bases outside the gene matches. DNA of the CDR3: TGTGCCAGCTCACTGACCCCGGGACAGTTAAATTCACCCCTCCACTTT. Its protein product is CASSLTPGQLNSPLHF.

This clonotype appeared many times. The chain links TRBV30 to TRBJ1-5; TRBD1 is a possible D gene (5 bases). Germline lookup yields CDR1 GTSNPN and CDR2 SVGIG (reference sequence). Trimming removed 1 base from V and 4 bases from J, with 11 bases in between. The length of the CDR3 is 14 residues. The CDR3 region is CAWSGSRGNQPQHF. DNA for the CDR3: TGTGCCTGGAGTGGTAGTAGGGGTAATCAGCCCCAGCATTTT.

The CDR3 sequence: CASNRQGATNEKLFF. DNA for the CDR3: TGCGCCAGCAATCGACAGGGGGCAACTAATGAAAAACTGTTTTTT. V and J are TRBV5-1 and TRBJ1-4; 9 bases line up with TRBD1. Germline CDR1 is SGHRS and CDR2 is YFSETQ. The V and J ends lost 6 bases and 0 bases, in that order; junction bases with no gene match: 3. The length of the CDR3 is 15 residues.

The chain carries TRBV7-2 and TRBJ2-1; D call uncertain. Trimming cost V 2 bases and J 7 bases, with 9 bases left between them. This CDR3 contains 13 residues. The germline gives CDR1 SGHTA, CDR2 FQGNSA. CDR3 protein: CASSLTVGNEQFF. The CDR3 DNA is TGTGCCAGCAGCTTAACAGTCGGGAATGAGCAGTTCTTC.

On this clonotype: One junction end does not reproduce the germline sequence, and a read error may be involved. The chain employs TRBV3-1 and TRBJ2-1; 8 nucleotides align to TRBD2. This CDR3 is built from 15 residues. In germline, CDR1 is LGHDT, CDR2 YNNKEL (reference sequence). CDR3 sequence: CAGSPDSGGYNEQFF. For the CDR3, the DNA is TGTGCCGGCAGCCCAGACAGCGGGGGCTACAATGAGCAGTTCTTC.

This clonotype has more than one count but fewer than ten. This chain connects TRBV7-3 to TRBJ2-1; possibly TRBD2 for D (5 bases). The germline V gene encodes CDR1 SGHTA and CDR2 FQGTGA. The CDR3 sequence is 14 residues long. V shed 5 bases and J shed 4 bases, with 12 bases lying between them. CDR3 sequence: CASSKVGGYNEQFF. The CDR3 coding sequence is TGTGCCAGCAGCAAAGTCGGAGGATACAATGAGCAGTTCTTC.

This clonotype was recorded at least ten times. J is TRBJ1-4 and V is TRBV2, with TRBD1 as a possible D gene (6 bases). Looked up from germline, CDR1 is SNHLY and CDR2 is FYNNEI. V gave up 0 bases and J gave up 3 bases, with 11 bases separating them. The length of the CDR3 is 16 residues. CDR3 residues: CASSEANRAANEKLFF. CDR3 DNA: TGTGCCAGCAGTGAAGCAAACAGGGCAGCTAATGAAAAACTGTTTTTT.

This chain joins TRBV29-1 and TRBJ2-1; D is undetermined. CDR1 and CDR2 (germline): SQVTM, ANQGSEA. CDR3 length: 16 residues. Trimming stripped 2 bases from V and 8 bases from J, with 22 bases between. The CDR3 coding sequence is TGCAGCGTTGAATTCCCCGGAAGAAGGTTGACCTATGAGCAGTTCTTC. The encoded protein is CSVEFPGRRLTYEQFF.

There are a few counts of this clonotype. The gene calls are TRBV12-3 or TRBV12-4 and TRBJ1-6, with D possibly being TRBD1 (5 bases). The CDR3 spans 13 residues. The germline V and J ends were trimmed by 8 bases and 6 bases, with 11 bases remaining between them. DNA of the CDR3: TGTGCCAGCCTCGGGGGAGGTAATTCACCCCTCCACTTT. The encoded protein is CASLGGGNSPLHF.

This clonotype was counted a few times. The chain joins TRBV29-1 to TRBJ2-1; 12 nucleotides line up with TRBD2. V lost 6 bases and J lost 5; bases outside the gene matches: 8. The CDR3 sequence is 15 residues long. The germline CDR1 and CDR2 sequences are SQVTM and ANQGSEA. CDR3 loop: CSVPRTSGKNNEQFF. CDR3 coding DNA: TGCAGCGTCCCCCGGACTAGCGGGAAGAACAATGAGCAGTTCTTC.

The chain links TRBV12-3 or TRBV12-4 to TRBJ2-7; 14 bases match TRBD2. This CDR3 region has 16 residues. J lost 4 bases, V lost 3 bases, and 5 bases had no gene match. The CDR3 coding sequence is TGTGCCAGCAGTTTCGGGACTAGCGGGAGTAGGTACGAGCAGTACTTC. Amino acids: CASSFGTSGSRYEQYF.

This clonotype was found many times. The chain employs TRBV27 and TRBJ1-1, with D possibly being TRBD1 (5 bases). The germline V gene has CDR1 MNHEY and CDR2 SMNVEV (reference sequence). The V end was cut by 10 bases, the J end by 4 bases, with 16 bases between. The CDR3 contains 13 residues. Written as DNA, the CDR3 is TGTGCCACCCGAAAAGGGGCCGGCACTGAAGCTTTCTTT. Amino acid sequence: CATRKGAGTEAFF.